Below, 25 T cell receptor beta chains from the same sample are listed, as sequenced in a study of blood T cells in healthy people across ages. Then a second PCR, running about 7 to 11 cycles, was carried out with a sample-barcoded 5' primer and a J-beta primer mix. MiXCR was run by TCRdb on the 5' RACE reads, yielding one entry per CDR3 protein. There are 1,500,000 or so distinct CDR3 sequences in the sample; around 59% occur only once, and about 6.7% lies in the top ten. Sample: blood. The receptor set was obtained from a man younger than 35 in good health.

This clonotype has only a few counts. In DNA form, the CDR3 reads TGCGCCAGCAGCAATATAAACAGAGGGCAAGAGACCCAGTACTTC. Its translation: CASSNINRGQETQYF. The chain recombines TRBV4-1 with TRBJ2-5; D possibly corresponds to TRBD2 (5 bases). Trimming left V 5 bases short and J 2 bases short, with 15 bases between. This CDR3 comprises 15 residues. Germline V lookup: CDR1 MGHRA, CDR2 YSYEKL.

CDR3 protein: CASSVSSRTVENIQYF. For the CDR3, the DNA is TGTGCCAGCAGCGTGTCTAGCCGTACGGTTGAAAACATTCAGTACTTC. This chain links TRBV9 with TRBJ2-4; possible D gene TRBD2, 5 bases. The V gene lost 2 bases and the J gene lost 5 bases, with 17 bases spanning the gap. CDR1 and CDR2 (germline): SGDLS, YYNGEE. There are 16 residues in the CDR3.

The chain links TRBV29-1 to TRBJ1-1; no clear D gene. The CDR3 consists of 10 residues. Germline loops: CDR1 SQVTM, CDR2 ANQGSEA. V shed 3 bases and J shed 6 bases, with 5 bases lying between them. The CDR3 loop is CSVEAPEAFF. CDR3 DNA: TGCAGCGTTGAGGCTCCTGAAGCTTTCTTT.

In this sample, this clonotype turned up a few times. The CDR3 DNA reads TGCGCCAGCAGCCCCCAGACTAGCGGGAGGGCCCATGAGCAGTTCTTC. Its translation: CASSPQTSGRAHEQFF. The V and J genes are TRBV5-1 and TRBJ2-1, with 14 bases that match TRBD2. V gave up 4 bases and J gave up 8 bases; unmatched junction bases: 8. The germline gives CDR1 SGHRS, CDR2 YFSETQ. The CDR3 sequence is 16 residues long. The full variable domain, rest sourced from reference TRBV5-1 and TRBJ2-1, is KAGVTQTPRYLIKTRGQQVTLSCSPISGHRSVSWYQQTPGQGLQFLFEYFSETQRNKGNFPGRFSGRQFSNSRSEMNVSTLELGDSALYLCASSPQTSGRAHEQFFGPGTRLTVL.

This clonotype appeared a few times. The J gene is TRBJ2-7, the V gene TRBV21-1; the table's D gene call, TRBD1, was not cross checked with the DNA. TRBV21-1 is deemed a pseudogene. The length of the CDR3 is 14 residues. Here the CDR3 DNA reads TGTGCCAGCAGCAGAGAAACGGGGCGATACGAGCAGTACTTC. This codes for CASSRETGRYEQYF.

The chain carries TRBV20-1 and TRBJ2-1, with TRBD2 matching over 9 bases. The CDR3 is made up of 15 amino acids. The trim removed 0 bases at V and 9 bases at J, leaving 9 bases unmatched. In germline, CDR1 is DFQATT, CDR2 SNEGSKA (reference sequence). The CDR3 DNA reads TGCAGTGCTAGAGATACAAGCGGGAGGTTGGGTGAGCAGTTCTTC. This sequence encodes CSARDTSGRLGEQFF.

This clonotype occurred a few times. The V gene is TRBV28, the J gene TRBJ2-4; TRBD1 agrees at 8 bases. Per germline, CDR1 MDHEN and CDR2 SYDVKM. The ends lost 3 bases at V and 6 bases at J; junction bases unmatched: 4. This CDR3 contains 14 residues. CDR3 nucleotides: TGTGCCAGCAGTTTTCGTGACAGGGGAAACATTCAGTACTTC. Amino acids: CASSFRDRGNIQYF.

The chain uses TRBV6-2 or TRBV6-3 and TRBJ1-5; possible D gene TRBD1, 5 bases. The germline V and J ends were trimmed by 7 bases and 6 bases, with 10 bases remaining between them. Germline CDR1 and CDR2: MNHEY and SVGEGT. This CDR3 has 12 amino acids. CDR3 coding DNA: TGTGCCAGCAACAGGTGGGCTCAGCCCCAGCATTTT. Translating gives CASNRWAQPQHF.

The chain combines TRBV20-1 with TRBJ2-3; possibly TRBD2 for D (6 bases). Trimming pared 6 bases from V and 2 bases from J, leaving 18 bases between. The V gene's germline CDR1 is DFQATT and CDR2 SNEGSKA (reference sequence). This CDR3 spans 15 amino acids. The CDR3 sequence: CSADFGTGFTDTQYF. The CDR3 DNA sequence: TGCAGTGCCGATTTCGGGACTGGTTTCACAGATACGCAGTATTTT.

The chain is built from TRBV4-1 and TRBJ2-1; weak D call: TRBD2 (6 bases). CDR1 and CDR2 (germline): MGHRA, YSYEKL. V lost 0 bases and J lost 8, with 17 bases in between. CDR3 length equals 16 residues. The CDR3 is CASSQEKRLGDDEQFF. CDR3 nucleotide sequence: TGCGCCAGCAGCCAAGAGAAGAGACTAGGGGACGATGAGCAGTTCTTC.

The chain carries TRBV28 and TRBJ2-5, with 8 bases lining up with TRBD1. The CDR3 runs to 16 residues. The germline V gene has CDR1 MDHEN and CDR2 SYDVKM. V lost 6 bases, J lost 1 base, and 10 bases stayed unmatched. In nucleotides, the CDR3 is TGTGCCAGCAGCCCCTTTGGACAGGGCCTCCAAGAGACCCAGTACTTC. Its translation: CASSPFGQGLQETQYF.

This clonotype has just a few counts. The rearrangement links TRBV20-1 to TRBJ2-5; TRBD2 matches at 7 bases. CDR3 length equals 14 residues. Trimming took 6 bases from V and 2 from J; bases not matched to a gene: 9. Germline-derived CDR1 and CDR2 are DFQATT and SNEGSKA (reference sequence). CDR3 DNA: TGCAGTGCAGCAGACGGACTAGTACAAGAGACCCAGTACTTC. It is translated as CSAADGLVQETQYF.

The CDR3 here is CASSQDGGGNEQYF. The DNA for the CDR3 is TGCGCCAGCAGCCAGGACGGTGGGGGAAATGAGCAGTACTTC. The rearrangement links TRBV4-3 to TRBJ2-5; D could derive from TRBD1 or TRBD2 (5 bases each). CDR1 is LGHNA, CDR2 YSLEER, per germline. The CDR3 is 14 amino acids. V lost 3 bases and J lost 11, with 19 bases in between.

V usage is TRBV29-1 and J usage is TRBJ2-2; the D gene is possibly TRBD1 (5 bases). Germline V CDR1 and CDR2: SQVTM, ANQGSEA. The CDR3 sequence is 13 residues long. V was trimmed by 3 bases and J by 3 bases, leaving 8 bases between them. The CDR3 protein is CSVDRVDTGELFF. In nucleotides, the CDR3 is TGCAGCGTTGACAGGGTTGACACCGGGGAGCTGTTTTTT.

This clonotype has a single count. This sequence joins TRBV6-5 and TRBJ1-1; tentative D call: TRBD1 (5 bases). The CDR3 spans 15 residues. The V end lost 5 bases, the J end lost 1 base, and 14 bases lay between the germline ends. CDR1 MNHEY and CDR2 SVGAGI come from the germline V gene. The CDR3 DNA follows: TGTGCCAGCAGTGATTATGGGGCATCGAACACTGAAGCTTTCTTT. Its translation: CASSDYGASNTEAFF.

This rearrangement joins TRBV4-1 to TRBJ2-1; perhaps TRBD2 as D (6 bases). The V gene lost 0 bases and the J gene lost 4 bases, with 13 bases spanning the gap. The germline V gene encodes CDR1 MGHRA and CDR2 YSYEKL. The CDR3 has 16 amino acids. CDR3 nucleotides: TGCGCCAGCAGCCAAGATGGTAGCGGTACTTACAATGAGCAGTTCTTC. Amino acids: CASSQDGSGTYNEQFF.

This clonotype was found a few times. J is TRBJ2-7 and V is TRBV6-6; tentative D call: TRBD1 (6 bases). Germline V lookup: CDR1 MNHNY, CDR2 SVGAGI (reference sequence). Trimming pared 5 bases from V and 0 bases from J, leaving 17 bases between. There are 16 residues in the CDR3. The CDR3 protein is CASSPTTGPSSYEQYF. In nucleotides, the CDR3 is TGTGCCAGCAGTCCGACTACAGGGCCGAGCTCCTACGAGCAGTACTTC.

This chain connects TRBV4-1 to TRBJ2-5; tentative D call: TRBD1 (6 bases). Trimming took 0 bases from V and 5 from J, leaving 16 bases between them. The CDR3 contains 16 residues. Germline-derived CDR1 and CDR2 are MGHRA and YSYEKL. The CDR3 sequence is CASSQEPQGFWETQYF. The CDR3 DNA reads as TGCGCCAGCAGCCAAGAACCCCAGGGGTTCTGGGAGACCCAGTACTTC.

The genes are TRBV2 and TRBJ1-2; perhaps TRBD1 as D (5 bases). The CDR3 is 11 residues long. V was cut by 11 bases and J by 1 base, with 8 bases left in between. The V gene's germline CDR1 is SNHLY and CDR2 FYNNEI. The CDR3, as DNA: TGTGCCTGCGACAGTAACTATGGCTACACCTTC. It yields the protein CACDSNYGYTF.

In its sample, this clonotype was seen once. This chain joins TRBV7-2 and TRBJ2-3; D is undetermined. Per germline, CDR1 SGHTA and CDR2 FQGNSA. The V and J ends lost 2 bases and 2 bases respectively, with 11 bases between them. There are 15 residues in the CDR3. The CDR3 loop reads CASSLQHSYTDTQYF. DNA of the CDR3: TGTGCCAGCAGCTTACAGCACAGTTACACAGATACGCAGTATTTT.

The chain employs TRBV27 and TRBJ2-3; 9 bases agree with TRBD1. Germline V gives CDR1 MNHEY, CDR2 SMNVEV (reference sequence). The CDR3 loop spans 12 amino acids. V lost 4 bases and J lost 10; bases outside the gene matches: 3. In DNA form, the CDR3 reads TGTGCCAGCAGTTCAAGGACAGGGGCGCAGTATTTT. Encoded protein: CASSSRTGAQYF.

This clonotype turned up a few times. The chain links TRBV12-3 or TRBV12-4 to TRBJ2-5, with D maybe TRBD2 (5 bases). This CDR3 spans 12 amino acids. Trimming took off 11 bases at V and 11 bases at J, with 21 bases between the two ends. CDR3: CAAGPNYNEQYF. The CDR3 nucleotides are TGTGCCGCGGGTCCCAATTACAATGAGCAGTACTTC.

This clonotype appeared a single time. This chain joins TRBV24-1 and TRBJ2-3, with 7 bases fitting TRBD1. Per the germline V gene, CDR1 is KGHDR and CDR2 is SFDVKD. This CDR3 spans 15 amino acids. V shed 2 bases and J 6 bases; nucleotides not matched to a gene: 7. The CDR3 reads CATSDYETGNDTQYF. The DNA for the CDR3 is TGTGCCACCAGTGATTATGAGACAGGGAATGATACGCAGTATTTT.

This clonotype was seen only a few times. V is TRBV12-3 or TRBV12-4 and J is TRBJ1-1, with 8 positions matching TRBD1. The CDR3 totals 15 residues. Trimming took 6 bases from V and 4 from J; bases not matched to a gene: 10. The CDR3 protein is CASSRIGQGSTEAFF. As DNA, the CDR3 is TGTGCCAGCAGCCGTATTGGACAGGGTAGCACTGAAGCTTTCTTT.

The V call is TRBV20-1, the J call TRBJ2-1; D may be TRBD1 (5 bases). This CDR3 spans 15 amino acids. Between the trimmed V and J ends, which lost 4 bases and 0 bases, there was a span of 13 bases. The V gene's germline CDR1 is DFQATT and CDR2 SNEGSKA (reference sequence). In DNA form, the CDR3 reads TGCAGTGCTACCATACAGGAATTCTCCTACAATGAGCAGTTCTTC. It is translated as CSATIQEFSYNEQFF.